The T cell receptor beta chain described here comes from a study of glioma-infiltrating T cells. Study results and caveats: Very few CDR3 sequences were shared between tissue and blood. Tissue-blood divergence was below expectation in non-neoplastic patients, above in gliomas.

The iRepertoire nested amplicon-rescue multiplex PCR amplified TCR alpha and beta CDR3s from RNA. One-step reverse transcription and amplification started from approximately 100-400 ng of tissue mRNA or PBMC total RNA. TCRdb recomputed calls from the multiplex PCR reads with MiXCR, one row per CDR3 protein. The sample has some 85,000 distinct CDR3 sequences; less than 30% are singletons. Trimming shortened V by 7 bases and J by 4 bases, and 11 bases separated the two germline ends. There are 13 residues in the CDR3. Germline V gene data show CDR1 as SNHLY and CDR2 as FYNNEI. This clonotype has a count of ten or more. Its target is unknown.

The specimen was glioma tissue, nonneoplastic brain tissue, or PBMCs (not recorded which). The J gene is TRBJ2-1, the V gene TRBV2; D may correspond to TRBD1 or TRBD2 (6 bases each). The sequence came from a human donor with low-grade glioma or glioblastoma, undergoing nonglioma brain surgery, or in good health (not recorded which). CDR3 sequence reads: CASKLGGYNEQFF. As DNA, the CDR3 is TGTGCCAGCAAGTTAGGGGGGTACAATGAGCAGTTCTTC.